Listed below are T cell receptor beta chains from one sample, sequenced in a study of T-cell reconstitution after alpha-beta-depleted transplantation in children. Each CDR3 protein gets one entry after TCRdb re-called the PCR reads with MiXCR. The data show nearly 350,000 distinct CDR3 sequences, 16% seen once. The material sequenced was PBMCs, mostly from graft donor cells, taken 360 days after TCRalphabeta/CD19-depleted stem cell transplant. The origin of the receptors is a male patient aged 2-10 years who had a stem cell transplant for acute lymphoblastic leukemia, so the T cells may come from the graft donor. Each CDR3 is given with its conserved first and last residue. D genes are given only for firm matches.

TRBV10-3	-	TRBJ2-3	CAISLSPLGPLGTDTQYF
TRBV5-1	TRBD2	TRBJ2-3	CASSLEWAGEVTDTQYF
TRBV5-1	-	TRBJ2-5	CASSLWGWGQETQYF
TRBV28	-	TRBJ2-1	CASSLLVGDPPYNEQFF
TRBV7-2	TRBD2	TRBJ2-7	CASSPSGARYEQYF
TRBV6-1	-	TRBJ1-1	CASRVRVTIEAFF
TRBV5-1	-	TRBJ2-3	CASSRGPPRTDTQYF
TRBV12-3/TRBV12-4	TRBD1	TRBJ2-2	CASSLMDRGDTGELFF
TRBV5-1	TRBD2	TRBJ2-1	CASSLLAGGIYNEQFF
TRBV7-3	TRBD2	TRBJ2-5	CASSSGLAGVLETQYF
TRBV27	TRBD1	TRBJ1-2	CASSSDRANYGYTF